The 24 T cell receptor beta chains in this list originate from one sample, sequenced in a study of CXCR3-negative and CXCR3-positive naive CD8 T cells. UMI-labeled 5' RACE TRB cDNA libraries were prepared from the cells. For each CDR3 protein, TCRdb gives one entry from its re-call of the 5' RACE reads, without DNA. Its listing shows 100,000 or so distinct CDR3 sequences. The sample taken for sequencing was naive CXCR3- CD8+ T cells from blood. Described subset: CD45RO-CCR7+CD27+CD95- naive CD8+ T cells lacking CXCR3 (TNR3-). The receptors here all came from a human donor in good health. Some clones in this sample may be carry-over from other donors' samples.

V usage is TRBV7-9 and J usage is TRBJ2-2; as DNA is missing, the TRBD1 call by TCRdb cannot be tested. This CDR3 is built from 16 residues. CDR1 SEHNR and CDR2 FQNEAQ come from the germline V gene (reference sequence). The CDR3 here is CASSSGQGARNGELFF.

The gene calls are TRBV28 and TRBJ2-7; TCRdb's D gene call, TRBD1, goes unchecked for lack of DNA. The CDR3 is made up of 15 amino acids. The germline V gene has CDR1 MDHEN and CDR2 SYDVKM. The CDR3 sequence is CASSPMTGPSYEQYF.

This sequence joins TRBV29-1 and TRBJ1-1. CDR3 length equals 14 residues. Germline loops: CDR1 SQVTM, CDR2 ANQGSEA. CDR3 amino acids: CSVEDQLLNTEAFF. The entire variable domain, with the rest obtained from reference TRBV29-1 and TRBJ1-1, is as follows: SAVISQKPSRDICQRGTSLTIQCQVDSQVTMMFWYRQQPGQSLTLIATANQGSEATYESGFVIDKFPISRPNLTFSTLTVSNMSPEDSSIYLCSVEDQLLNTEAFFGQGTRLTVV.

V and J are TRBV29-1 and TRBJ1-2; TCRdb gives TRBD1 as the D gene, but with no DNA this cannot be confirmed. The CDR3 has 13 residues. Germline CDR1 and CDR2: SQVTM and ANQGSEA. CDR3: CSVVGGGVNGYTF.

The genes are TRBV6-2 or TRBV6-3 and TRBJ2-3; the D call of TRBD1 rests on TCRdb alone, since no DNA is present to check it. CDR3 length: 18 amino acids. CDR1 MNHEY and CDR2 SVGEGT come from the germline V gene. The CDR3 here is CASSYVGQGAFVTDTQYF.

The gene calls are TRBV21-1 and TRBJ1-6; the D call from TCRdb, TRBD1, cannot be confirmed without DNA. TRBV21-1 is recorded as a pseudogene. The CDR3 runs 22 residues. CDR3 region: CASSKDTTPGQGLPSYNSPLHF.

This rearrangement joins TRBV19 to TRBJ1-1. The germline V gene encodes CDR1 LNHDA and CDR2 SQIVND (reference sequence). The length of the CDR3 is 15 residues. CDR3 protein: CASSMDGLLNTGAFF.

The chain joins TRBV12-3 or TRBV12-4 to TRBJ1-1; TCRdb gives TRBD1 as the D gene, but with no DNA this cannot be confirmed. The CDR3 loop spans 14 amino acids. CDR3 in amino acids: CASRLGQGDTEAFF.

CDR3 region: CASSHPTEYTEAFF. The V call is TRBV14, the J call TRBJ1-1. Germline V gives CDR1 SGHDN, CDR2 FVKESK. The CDR3 length is 14 residues.

V usage is TRBV29-1 and J usage is TRBJ2-2; there is no DNA to check the TCRdb D call of TRBD1. The CDR3 spans 14 residues. Germline assignment: CDR1 SQVTM and CDR2 ANQGSEA. This CDR3 reads CSVEAAGVAGELFF.

The CDR3 spells CASSLDRVGHEQYF. The V and J genes are TRBV5-1 and TRBJ2-7. The CDR3 has 14 residues. Germline V gene data show CDR1 as SGHRS and CDR2 as YFSETQ.

The rearrangement links TRBV5-6 to TRBJ2-4; the D call of TRBD2 rests on TCRdb alone, since no DNA is present to check it. From germline, CDR1 is SGHDT and CDR2 YYEEEE. The CDR3 extends over 16 amino acids. This CDR3 reads CASSPGLAASKNIQYF.

The V call is TRBV7-6, the J call TRBJ2-1; TCRdb's D call of TRBD1 is untestable without DNA. Germline V gives CDR1 SGHVS, CDR2 FNYEAQ. This CDR3 comprises 13 residues. This chain's CDR3 is CASSLTLSNEQFF.

The chain links TRBV25-1 to TRBJ2-3; there is no DNA to check the TCRdb D call of TRBD2. Per germline, CDR1 MGHDK and CDR2 SYGVNS. The CDR3 consists of 16 residues. The chain's CDR3 is CASSEFRGGQGDTQYF.

V and J are TRBV5-1 and TRBJ2-7; absent DNA, TCRdb's TRBD2 call cannot be checked. Germline CDR1 SGHRS, CDR2 YFSETQ. The CDR3 has 15 amino acids. The CDR3 is CASSLTGTSINEQYF.

The CDR3 sequence is CASSLQDRGLSPLHF. V is TRBV7-9 and J is TRBJ1-6; TCRdb returns TRBD1, unconfirmable since there is no DNA. Germline V CDR1 and CDR2: SEHNR, FQNEAQ (reference sequence). The CDR3 has 15 residues.

V and J are TRBV12-3 or TRBV12-4 and TRBJ1-5; absent DNA, TCRdb's TRBD1 call cannot be checked. The CDR3 is 16 residues long. The CDR3 region is CASSFGDRGIREPQHF.

The genes are TRBV19 and TRBJ1-2. CDR1 is LNHDA and CDR2 is SQIVND in the germline V gene (reference sequence). This CDR3 has 15 amino acids. The CDR3 region is CASSYGIGEGYGYTF.

The V and J genes are TRBV7-3 and TRBJ2-3; the TRBD1 assignment by TCRdb is unverifiable without DNA. The CDR3 spans 13 residues. The germline V gene encodes CDR1 SGHTA and CDR2 FQGTGA. CDR3 amino acids: CASSPGPEDTQYF.

The chain is built from TRBV3-1 and TRBJ2-1. This CDR3 comprises 13 residues. The germline gives CDR1 LGHDT, CDR2 YNNKEL (reference sequence). This CDR3 is CASSNTPNDEQFF.

This chain links TRBV7-9 with TRBJ2-1. Germline CDR1 is SEHNR and CDR2 is FQNEAQ (reference sequence). The CDR3 runs 13 residues. CDR3 residues: CASSLVEEDEQFF.

This chain links TRBV14 with TRBJ2-1; TCRdb picks TRBD1, but there is no DNA to check that call. The germline V gene encodes CDR1 SGHDN and CDR2 FVKESK. This CDR3 has 15 residues. CDR3 sequence reads: CASRDTGSPYNEQFF.

The chain combines TRBV28 with TRBJ2-7. Per the germline V gene, CDR1 is MDHEN and CDR2 is SYDVKM. The CDR3 length is 13 residues. CDR3 loop: CASSSTASYEQYF. Based on the CDR3 plus reference TRBV28 and TRBJ2-7, the full variable domain is DVKVTQSSRYLVKRTGEKVFLECVQDMDHENMFWYRQDPGLGLRLIYFSYDVKMKEKGDIPEGYSVSREKKERFSLILESASTNQTSMYLCASSSTASYEQYFGPGTRLTVT.

The chain links TRBV20-1 to TRBJ2-3; TCRdb lists TRBD2, though no DNA is available to test this call. Per the germline V gene, CDR1 is DFQATT and CDR2 is SNEGSKA (reference sequence). This CDR3 has 15 residues. CDR3 residues: CSALGGRARTDTQYF.